The 20 T cell receptor beta chains presented below share a single source sample, sequenced in a study of blood T cells in healthy people across ages. With a J-beta primer mix and a sample-barcoded 5' primer, a second PCR ran roughly 7 to 11 cycles. TCRdb redid the calling of the 5' RACE reads with MiXCR, one entry per CDR3 protein. The profile shows approximately 670,000 distinct CDR3 sequences, 40% to 50% of them singletons. Sequencing used blood. The receptors stem from an elderly man in good health.

Only a few counts were recorded for this clonotype. The rearrangement uses TRBV19 and TRBJ1-2; TRBD1 might be the D (6 bases). With 0 bases removed from V and 0 bases from J, the gap between germline ends came to 20 bases. The CDR3 loop spans 19 amino acids. Germline CDR1 is LNHDA and CDR2 is SQIVND (reference sequence). CDR3 residues: CASSIERDRRRGANYGYTF. As DNA, the CDR3 is TGTGCCAGTAGTATAGAGCGCGACAGGAGGAGGGGTGCTAACTATGGCTACACCTTC.

The chain uses TRBV7-8 and TRBJ1-1; D unresolved. The germline gives CDR1 SGHVS, CDR2 FQNEAQ. The CDR3 contains 12 residues. The V gene lost 3 bases and the J gene lost 5 bases, with 7 bases spanning the gap. The CDR3 here is CASSFSRTEAFF. CDR3 DNA: TGTGCCAGCAGCTTTTCCAGGACTGAAGCTTTCTTT.

The J gene is TRBJ1-6, the V gene TRBV4-2; perhaps TRBD1 as D (6 bases). Germline values: CDR1 LGHNA, CDR2 YNFKEQ. Trimming took 4 bases from V and 6 from J, leaving 13 bases between them. The CDR3 is made up of 15 amino acids. The CDR3 DNA follows: TGTGCCAGCAGCCCCATCTGGGGGGCTAATTCACCCCTCCACTTT. Translated, it gives CASSPIWGANSPLHF.

This clonotype was observed a handful of times. The chain combines TRBV10-2 with TRBJ2-1; 14 nucleotides line up with TRBD2. CDR3 length: 16 residues. Germline CDR1 and CDR2: WSHSY and SAAADI. The V segment lost 8 bases and the J segment 2 bases; nucleotides outside the gene matches: 5. The CDR3 coding sequence is TGCGCCAGCTCGACGACTAGCGGGGGGGCCTACAATGAGCAGTTCTTC. This encodes CASSTTSGGAYNEQFF.

This clonotype was found a few times. V gene TRBV20-1 combines with J gene TRBJ1-2, with a tentative D call TRBD1 (5 bases). The germline V gene has CDR1 DFQATT and CDR2 SNEGSKA (reference sequence). The CDR3 totals 13 residues. V was trimmed by 5 bases and J by 0 bases, leaving 10 bases between them. CDR3 residues: CSARDGTNYGYTF. CDR3 in DNA: TGCAGTGCTCGGGACGGTACTAACTATGGCTACACCTTC.

The chain couples TRBV18 to TRBJ2-2; D gene ambiguous. CDR3 length: 16 residues. Germline CDR1 reads KGHSH; CDR2 reads LQKENI. V lost 3 bases and J lost 4, with 15 bases in between. CDR3 in amino acids: CASSPITERATGELFF. The CDR3 bases are TGTGCCAGCTCACCGATCACAGAGCGTGCCACCGGGGAGCTGTTTTTT.

This clonotype was counted at least ten times. The V call is TRBV28, the J call TRBJ2-4; D is perhaps TRBD1 (8 bases). The germline V gene has CDR1 MDHEN and CDR2 SYDVKM. Trimming left V 5 bases short and J 0 bases short, with 17 bases between. There are 17 residues in the CDR3. The CDR3 reads CASSPSGTGLAKNIQYF. In DNA, the CDR3 is TGTGCCAGCAGTCCCAGCGGGACAGGACTAGCCAAAAACATTCAGTACTTC. The full variable domain, its missing parts supplied by reference TRBV28 and TRBJ2-4, is DVKVTQSSRYLVKRTGEKVFLECVQDMDHENMFWYRQDPGLGLRLIYFSYDVKMKEKGDIPEGYSVSREKKERFSLILESASTNQTSMYLCASSPSGTGLAKNIQYFGAGTRLSVL.

This chain connects TRBV29-1 to TRBJ2-3; 9 bases agree with TRBD2. The germline V gene has CDR1 SQVTM and CDR2 ANQGSEA. The CDR3 spans 13 residues. The CDR3 coding sequence is TGCACCGTGGTTAGCGGGGGTACAGATACGCAGTATTTT. Its protein is CTVVSGGTDTQYF.

The rearrangement links TRBV20-1 to TRBJ2-3, with D perhaps TRBD1 or TRBD2 (5 bases each). CDR3 length: 16 amino acids. Looked up from germline, CDR1 is DFQATT and CDR2 is SNEGSKA (reference sequence). The V gene lost 0 bases and the J gene lost 5 bases, with 18 bases spanning the gap. CDR3 sequence (DNA): TGCAGTGCTAGAGATTGGGGGAGAATAAAAGGAGATACGCAGTATTTT. This translates into CSARDWGRIKGDTQYF.

This clonotype was counted a few times. This rearrangement joins TRBV4-3 to TRBJ2-7; D may be TRBD2 (5 bases). The CDR3 sequence is 15 residues long. CDR1 is LGHNA, CDR2 YSLEER, per germline. The V and J ends lost 0 bases and 4 bases respectively, with 13 bases between them. CDR3 sequence (DNA): TGCGCCAGCAGCCAAGACCCGGGATTTGGATACGAGCAGTACTTC. Translation: CASSQDPGFGYEQYF.

The chain joins TRBV20-1 to TRBJ2-5, with 8 bases aligning to TRBD1. TRBJ2-1 explains the end of the DNA better; the J call may be wrong. Germline lookup yields CDR1 DFQATT and CDR2 SNEGSKA (reference sequence). This CDR3 has 15 amino acids. The CDR3 nucleotides read TGCAGTGCCAGAACGGGACAGGCTTACCAAGAGACCCAGTTCTTC. Encoded protein: CSARTGQAYQETQFF.

This clonotype came up a few times. The chain combines TRBV10-3 with TRBJ2-3; TRBD2 agrees at 13 bases. Germline V lookup: CDR1 ENHRY, CDR2 SYGVKD. The CDR3 spans 19 residues. V shed 3 bases, J shed 1 base, and the junction held 10 bases outside the gene matches. This CDR3 reads CAISDLTSGRALRTDTQYF. The CDR3 coding sequence is TGTGCCATCAGTGATCTCACTAGCGGGAGGGCGTTACGCACAGATACGCAGTATTTT.

The sample holds a few counts of this clonotype. The J gene is TRBJ2-6, the V gene TRBV2; tentative D call: TRBD2 (6 bases). The V gene's germline CDR1 is SNHLY and CDR2 FYNNEI. This CDR3 is 15 amino acids long. Trimming removed 6 bases from V and 2 bases from J, with 11 bases in between. CDR3 residues: CASSTGVTGANVLTF. CDR3 DNA: TGTGCCAGCAGCACGGGGGTAACTGGGGCCAACGTCCTGACTTTC.

This chain uses TRBV4-2 with TRBJ2-2; D is unresolved. Trimming left V 2 bases short and J 8 bases short, with 18 bases between. From germline, CDR1 is LGHNA and CDR2 YNFKEQ. CDR3 length equals 16 residues. The CDR3 nucleotides read TGTGCCAGCAGCCAAAGATCGGGCCTAGGATCAGGGGAGCTGTTTTTT. Translating it yields CASSQRSGLGSGELFF.

This clonotype was detected only a few times. This sequence joins TRBV10-3 and TRBJ2-3; 7 positions agree with TRBD2. J lost 2 bases, V lost 7 bases, and 6 bases had no gene match. CDR3 length: 14 amino acids. Germline CDR1 ENHRY, CDR2 SYGVKD. In DNA form, the CDR3 reads TGTGCCATCATGGGGGGGGTCTACACAGATACGCAGTATTTT. It encodes CAIMGGVYTDTQYF.

This clonotype showed up just a few times. The rearrangement uses TRBV7-2 and TRBJ2-3, with 7 bases matching TRBD2. V trimming: 7 bases; J trimming: 2 bases; junction bases outside the gene matches: 9. The CDR3 runs 15 residues. Per the germline V gene, CDR1 is SGHTA and CDR2 is FQGNSA. The CDR3 spells CASTLLGLTTDTQYF. Here the CDR3 DNA reads TGTGCCAGCACCCTCCTGGGACTAACCACAGATACGCAGTATTTT.

Many counts were recorded for this clonotype. J is TRBJ1-6 and V is TRBV10-3; 9 bases match TRBD1. The trim removed 6 bases at V and 7 bases at J, leaving 7 bases unmatched. Germline V CDR1 and CDR2: ENHRY, SYGVKD. This CDR3 is 15 amino acids long. CDR3 DNA sequence: TGTGCCATCAGACCGGGACAGGGTAACAATTCACCCCTCCACTTT. Protein: CAIRPGQGNNSPLHF.

The rearrangement links TRBV20-1 to TRBJ1-5; possibly TRBD1 for D (6 bases). Germline CDR1 DFQATT, CDR2 SNEGSKA (reference sequence). Between the trimmed V and J ends, which lost 4 bases and 4 bases, there was a span of 14 bases. CDR3 length: 14 residues. CDR3 coding DNA: TGCAGTGCTACCGGCGGGGGGCTGAATCAGCCCCAGCATTTT. Amino acids: CSATGGGLNQPQHF.

The chain recombines TRBV20-1 with TRBJ2-1; possibly TRBD1 for D (5 bases). V shed 0 bases and J shed 2 bases, with 17 bases lying between them. Germline CDR1 is DFQATT and CDR2 is SNEGSKA (reference sequence). The CDR3 totals 17 residues. CDR3: CSARDQSGHLPYNEQFF. Here the CDR3 DNA reads TGCAGTGCTAGAGATCAGTCAGGGCATCTCCCCTACAATGAGCAGTTCTTC.

This clonotype was seen more than once but under ten times. The J gene is TRBJ2-7, the V gene TRBV6-5; D may be TRBD2 (6 bases). This CDR3 contains 14 residues. CDR1 and CDR2 (germline): MNHEY, SVGAGI. V dropped 6 bases and J dropped 4 bases, with 16 bases sitting between them. The CDR3 protein is CASSLRDREYEQYF. The CDR3 coding sequence is TGTGCCAGCAGCCTACGGGACCGGGAGTACGAGCAGTACTTC.